Described below is a single T cell receptor beta chain sequence and its context. Its antigen remains unidentified. Per-nucleotide qualities are absent, and no much larger clonotype sits a single base away. TCRbeta CDR3 regions were amplified from genomic DNA by means of the immunoSEQ Assay, a bias-controlled multiplex PCR. The published analysis was carried out like this. Within the assay, amplification of reference gene primers was used to estimate how many nucleated cells each sample contained. To quantify the absolute abundance of each unique TCRbeta CDR3 rearrangement, sequence reads were collapsed and filtered. For each sample, productive Simpson clonality was calculated as the square root of Simpson's diversity index over productive rearrangements. Sourced from immuneACCESS, this table was stored by TCRdb with only in-frame sequences that have V and J called. A share of the clones is absent; for the studies checked, an unresolved V gene accounts for under half, and the remainder has no known explanation. For V, J and clone size, that table is used; D and trimming come from the DNA. The sample yields 260,000 or so clones; 87% were counted once. The ten most abundant clones make up 2.6% of the sample.

This entry belongs to a study of blood T cell repertoires in COVID-19 (dated by TCRdb to the early 2020s). A note on the overall study: Collaborator samples came from the United States, Italy and Spain and covered acute and convalescent phases of COVID-19. The repertoires were released in a freely available public database meant as a resource for research on the immune response to SARS-CoV-2. Samples came from the ongoing ImmuneRACE study (first 160 participants) plus 1,254 subjects from 6 global collaborators. Where available, HLA class I and class II types were taken from metadata supplied by the sample provider and were not determined by assay-based typing. The prospective study material was composed of cDNA or gDNA derived from T cells, B-cell-depleted T cells, or PBMCs. Deeply sampled blood TCRbeta repertoires from subjects exposed to, actively infected with, or recovered from COVID-19 were included in the dataset. The sample metadata nearly always contained a de-identified subject ID, COVID-19 status, age in years and sex. Here is what the overall study found, with its caveats: The amount of clinical and demographic metadata varied by source and participant and was provided uncurated.

Participants in the prospective study were aged about 18 to 95 years, lived in more than 20 United States geographic areas, and enrolled through a virtual design. Cohort assignment in the prospective study relied on participant-reported clinical history from a screening survey and a study questionnaire. Mobile phlebotomists in the prospective study collected whole blood, serum and a nasopharyngeal or oropharyngeal swab from every participant. Prospective study participants could optionally give additional blood draws and questionnaires over an approximately two-month period. Before DNA extraction, prospective study blood samples were shipped either frozen or at room temperature. The germline V gene (reference sequence) supplies CDR1 DFQATT and CDR2 SNEGSKA. Counted from cysteine to phenylalanine, this CDR3 has 11 amino acids. Only the CDR3 part of the read is kept: 33 bases, read in frame from the first base. V is reduced by 1 base and J by 3 bases, leaving a spacing of 3 bases between them.

Sequenced: PBMCs or T cells enriched from blood (not recorded which). The chain is assembled from TRBV20-1 and TRBJ1-2, with no confidently assigned D gene. The receptor's source is a woman aged 25 to 39 with acute COVID-19. The DNA is TGCAGTGCTAGAGGGCACTATGGCTACACCTTC. The encoded protein is CSARGHYGYTF.